This is a list of T cell receptor beta chains from one sample in a study of T cells in Graves' hyperthyroidism and ophthalmopathy. MiXCR was run by TCRdb on the multiplex PCR reads, yielding one entry per CDR3 protein. The data contain about 410,000 distinct CDR3 sequences, 14% of them singletons. Sequences were obtained from blood. These receptors were obtained from a woman aged 25 to 39 with Graves' ophthalmopathy. The CDR3 runs from the conserved cysteine through the conserved F or W. The D gene is left open where the match is weak. Clone size is not always given. Where it is, it says once, few, many or a class for expanded clones.

J: TRBJ2-1; V: TRBV7-6; size: few; D: TRBD2; CDR3: CASSLRRGGLGGDRDNEQFF; DNA: TGTGCCAGCAGCTTACGGCGGGGGGGCCTCGGGGGGGATAGGGACAATGAGCAGTTCTTC
J: TRBJ1-5; V: TRBV6-1; size: many; D: TRBD1; CDR3: CASRTNRGVQPQHF; DNA: TGTGCCAGCAGGACAAACAGGGGAGTTCAGCCCCAGCATTTT
J: TRBJ2-7; V: TRBV28; size: many; D: NA; CDR3: CASSLRLGLGAPYEQYF; DNA: TGTGCCAGCAGTTTACGGTTGGGTTTGGGGGCACCCTACGAGCAGTACTTC
J: TRBJ2-7; V: TRBV5-1; size: few; D: NA; CDR3: CASSRWTGEGYEQYF; DNA: TGCGCCAGCAGCCGATGGACGGGAGAAGGTTACGAGCAGTACTTC
J: TRBJ1-5; V: TRBV7-3; size: few; D: TRBD1; CDR3: CASSLKGDRGLGSNQPQHF; DNA: TGTGCCAGCAGCTTAAAGGGGGACAGGGGCCTGGGGAGCAATCAGCCCCAGCATTTT
J: TRBJ1-5; V: TRBV5-1; size: many; D: NA; CDR3: CASSLGGAGQPQHF; DNA: TGCGCCAGCAGCTTGGGGGGGGCAGGCCAGCCCCAGCATTTT
J: TRBJ1-1; V: TRBV7-2; size: NA; D: NA; CDR3: CASSLAAGAMNTEAFF; DNA: TGTGCCAGCAGCTTAGCGGCGGGGGCTATGAACACTGAAGCTTTCTTT
J: TRBJ2-1; V: TRBV18; size: many; D: TRBD2; CDR3: CASSLGTSGGASYNEQFF; DNA: TGTGCCAGCTCACTCGGGACTAGCGGGGGCGCCTCCTACAATGAGCAGTTCTTC
J: TRBJ2-5; V: TRBV18; size: few; D: NA; CDR3: CASSPPTVRETQYF; DNA: TGTGCCAGCTCACCACCGACGGTTCGGGAGACCCAGTACTTC
J: TRBJ2-2; V: TRBV14; size: many; D: NA; CDR3: CASSQVKGKNTGELFF; DNA: TGTGCCAGCAGCCAAGTAAAGGGGAAGAACACCGGGGAGCTGTTTTTT
J: TRBJ2-5; V: TRBV9; size: many; D: NA; CDR3: CASSVSLGDGETQYF; DNA: TGTGCCAGCAGCGTATCCCTCGGCGACGGGGAGACCCAGTACTTC
J: TRBJ2-7; V: TRBV27; size: many; D: NA; CDR3: CASSFSGPSYEQYF; DNA: TGTGCCAGCAGTTTCTCGGGGCCCTCCTACGAGCAGTACTTC
J: TRBJ2-6; V: TRBV2; size: few; D: NA; CDR3: CASLGRVGPLSSGANVLTF; DNA: TGTGCCAGCCTTGGGCGGGTGGGACCGTTGAGCTCTGGGGCCAACGTCCTGACTTTC
J: TRBJ1-2; V: TRBV4-1; size: NA; D: NA; CDR3: CASSQEPAPVDYTF; DNA: TGCGCCAGCAGCCAAGAGCCGGCACCAGTTGATTACACCTTC
J: TRBJ1-1; V: TRBV19; size: many; D: TRBD1; CDR3: CASSVKGQEITEAFF; DNA: TGTGCCAGTAGTGTCAAGGGACAGGAAATCACTGAAGCTTTCTTT
J: TRBJ2-5; V: TRBV5-1; size: few; D: NA; CDR3: CASSSGRETQYF; DNA: TGCGCCAGCAGCAGTGGAAGGGAGACCCAGTACTTC
J: TRBJ2-2; V: TRBV3-1; size: many; D: TRBD1; CDR3: CASSHDRGSTGELFF; DNA: TGTGCCAGCAGCCATGACAGGGGATCCACCGGGGAGCTGTTTTTT
J: TRBJ1-1; V: TRBV19; size: NA; D: NA; CDR3: CASSRGGPTRNTEAFF; DNA: TGTGCCAGTAGTAGGGGAGGACCGACCCGGAACACTGAAGCTTTCTTT
J: TRBJ1-1; V: TRBV11-1; size: many; D: NA; CDR3: CASSPRGYTEAFF; DNA: TGTGCCAGCAGCCCCAGGGGTTATACTGAAGCTTTCTTT
J: TRBJ2-2; V: TRBV7-7; size: few; D: TRBD2; CDR3: CASSATSGNTGELFF; DNA: TGTGCTAGCAGCGCTACTAGCGGGAACACCGGGGAGCTGTTTTTT
J: TRBJ2-5; V: TRBV12-3/TRBV12-4; size: many; D: TRBD2; CDR3: CASSPYSGARQETQYF; DNA: TGTGCCAGCAGCCCCTACAGCGGGGCCCGCCAAGAGACCCAGTACTTC
J: TRBJ2-1; V: TRBV7-3; size: many; D: NA; CDR3: CASSLTVAANEQFF; DNA: TGTGCCAGCAGCTTAACGGTCGCAGCTAATGAGCAGTTCTTC
J: TRBJ1-3; V: TRBV20-1; size: NA; D: NA; CDR3: CSASPGAGNTIYF; DNA: TGCAGTGCTAGTCCAGGGGCTGGAAACACCATATATTTT
J: TRBJ2-3; V: TRBV24-1; size: NA; D: TRBD2; CDR3: CATSDPLAGGRDTQYF; DNA: TGTGCCACCAGTGATCCGCTAGCGGGGGGCAGGGATACGCAGTATTTT
J: TRBJ2-7; V: TRBV27; size: few; D: NA; CDR3: CASTATWGSYGQYF; DNA: TGTGCCAGCACCGCAACATGGGGCTCCTACGGGCAGTACTTC
J: TRBJ2-5; V: TRBV28; size: many; D: TRBD2; CDR3: CASSLGSGAQYF; DNA: TGTGCCAGCAGTTTAGGCAGCGGGGCCCAGTACTTC
J: TRBJ2-2; V: TRBV7-3; size: many; D: TRBD1; CDR3: CASSRTGGAWTGELFF; DNA: TGTGCCAGCAGCCGGACAGGGGGCGCATGGACCGGGGAGCTGTTTTTT
J: TRBJ2-1; V: TRBV7-3; size: NA; D: TRBD2; CDR3: CASSLSGGAGEQFF; DNA: TGTGCCAGCAGCTTAAGCGGGGGGGCCGGTGAGCAGTTCTTC
J: TRBJ1-2; V: TRBV7-9; size: NA; D: NA; CDR3: CASSSDGLYGYTF; DNA: TGTGCCAGCAGCTCGGACGGACTCTATGGCTACACCTTC
J: TRBJ1-4; V: TRBV4-2; size: NA; D: NA; CDR3: CASSQEARRRGNEKLFF; DNA: TGTGCCAGCAGCCAAGAAGCACGACGACGGGGGAATGAAAAACTGTTTTTT